The 11 T cell receptor beta chains below were found in one sample sequenced in a study of T cell clonotyping in hematopoietic cell transplantation. Profiled with immunoSEQ multiplex PCR; TCRdb holds only in-frame clones, not every one. The table lists some 8,800 clones, less than 90% of them singletons. The sample was peripheral blood mononuclear cells, taken at the time of graft-versus-host disease after allogeneic stem cell transplant. Receptors were obtained from a male patient between 60 and 69 years old who had an allogeneic stem cell transplant from a related donor, so the T cells may come from the graft donor. Some clones in this sample may be carry-over from other donors' samples.

A few counts support this clone. For the CDR3, the DNA is TGTGCCTGGAATTTAGGAAACACCATATATTTT. This sequence encodes CAWNLGNTIYF. The V gene is TRBV30, the J gene TRBJ1-3; D remains ambiguous. The germline V gene encodes CDR1 GTSNPN and CDR2 SVGIG (reference sequence). The CDR3 loop spans 11 amino acids. V was pared by 4 bases and J by 4 bases, with 5 bases between.

This rearrangement joins TRBV28 to TRBJ1-4, with 10 bases that match TRBD1. V trimming: 5 bases; J trimming: 8 bases; junction bases outside the gene matches: 5. Germline V gives CDR1 MDHEN, CDR2 SYDVKM. CDR3 size: 14 residues. CDR3 sequence (DNA): TGTGCCAGCAGTCGGACAGGGGGGGGAGAAAAACTGTTTTTT. Encoded protein: CASSRTGGGEKLFF.

CDR3 nucleotides: TGTGCCAGCAGCTTACGGGACAGGGGTAACATCCATGAGCAGTTCTTC. Residues: CASSLRDRGNIHEQFF. The chain couples TRBV11-1 to TRBJ2-1, with 10 bases lining up with TRBD1. Trimming took 2 bases from V and 8 from J; bases not matched to a gene: 9. Looked up from germline, CDR1 is SGHAT and CDR2 is FQDESV (reference sequence). The CDR3 extends over 16 amino acids.

The rearrangement uses TRBV11-3 and TRBJ1-1; D is uncertain. Germline CDR1 is SGHNT and CDR2 is YENEEA. Deletions cut 5 bases from V and 1 base from J, with 14 bases between. The CDR3 length is 15 residues. In DNA, the CDR3 is TGTGCCAGCAGCCCCCGGGGAGGATCGAACACTGAAGCTTTCTTT. It translates to CASSPRGGSNTEAFF.

In this sample, this clone turned up a few times. The chain carries TRBV2 and TRBJ2-7; 9 nucleotides align to TRBD1. V was pared by 4 bases and J by 12 bases, with 7 bases of the junction left unmatched. Germline-derived CDR1 and CDR2 are SNHLY and FYNNEI. The CDR3 covers 12 residues. In DNA form, the CDR3 reads TGTGCCAGCAGTGCCCGGGACAGGGTTCCGTACTTC. As protein: CASSARDRVPYF. Together with reference TRBV2 and TRBJ2-7, the CDR3 gives the full variable domain: EPEVTQTPSHQVTQMGQEVILRCVPISNHLYFYWYRQILGQKVEFLVSFYNNEISEKSEIFDDQFSVERPDGSNFTLKIRSTKLEDSAMYFCASSARDRVPYFGPGTRLTVT.

The chain carries TRBV7-8 and TRBJ2-2; 10 bases map to TRBD2. CDR3 size: 16 residues. Germline values: CDR1 SGHVS, CDR2 FQNEAQ. The ends lost 5 bases at V and 1 base at J; junction bases unmatched: 4. The DNA for the CDR3 is TGTGCCAGCAGCGGATTAGCGGGGGGGAACACCGGGGAGCTGTTTTTT. Its translation: CASSGLAGGNTGELFF.

The genes are TRBV2 and TRBJ1-5; D is unresolved. Germline values: CDR1 SNHLY, CDR2 FYNNEI. This CDR3 region has 13 residues. Deletions cut 10 bases from V and 0 bases from J, with 10 bases between. The CDR3 here is CATGQDSNQPQHF. CDR3 nucleotide sequence: TGTGCCACTGGGCAGGATAGCAATCAGCCCCAGCATTTT.

This clone occurred once. The chain recombines TRBV19 with TRBJ2-1; D possibly corresponds to TRBD2 (6 bases). The V gene's germline CDR1 is LNHDA and CDR2 SQIVND (reference sequence). Trimming pared 6 bases from V and 7 bases from J, leaving 13 bases between. This CDR3 region has 13 residues. The CDR3 region is CASRPRGGNEQFF. In nucleotides, the CDR3 is TGTGCCAGTAGACCCCGGGGAGGAAATGAGCAGTTCTTC. Together with reference TRBV19 and TRBJ2-1, the CDR3 gives the full variable domain: DGGITQSPKYLFRKEGQNVTLSCEQNLNHDAMYWYRQDPGQGLRLIYYSQIVNDFQKGDIAEGYSVSREKKESFPLTVTSAQKNPTAFYLCASRPRGGNEQFFGPGTRLTVL.

The rearrangement links TRBV7-3 to TRBJ1-6; D is perhaps TRBD1 (5 bases). The CDR3 spans 15 residues. In germline, CDR1 is SGHTA, CDR2 FQGTGA. The V end lost 2 bases, the J end lost 8 bases, and 13 bases lay between the germline ends. CDR3 nucleotide sequence: TGTGCCAGCAGCTTAGATGGGGCGGTGGATTCACCCCTCCACTTT. Translation: CASSLDGAVDSPLHF.

This clone has only a few counts. V usage is TRBV30 and J usage is TRBJ1-4; a weak D match, TRBD1 (5 bases). Trimming took 5 bases from V and 10 from J, leaving 14 bases between them. In germline, CDR1 is GTSNPN, CDR2 SVGIG (reference sequence). This CDR3 contains 12 residues. The CDR3 nucleotides read TGTGCCTGGGATAGGGGAGAGGGAAAACTGTTTTTT. Translating gives CAWDRGEGKLFF.

The chain recombines TRBV5-5 with TRBJ1-1; no clear D gene. V shed 1 base and J shed 5 bases, with 12 bases lying between them. There are 14 residues in the CDR3. CDR1 SGHKS and CDR2 YYEKEE come from the germline V gene (reference sequence). The DNA for the CDR3 is TGTGCCAGCAGCTTGACGGGGATGCGAACTGAAGCTTTCTTT. It encodes CASSLTGMRTEAFF.